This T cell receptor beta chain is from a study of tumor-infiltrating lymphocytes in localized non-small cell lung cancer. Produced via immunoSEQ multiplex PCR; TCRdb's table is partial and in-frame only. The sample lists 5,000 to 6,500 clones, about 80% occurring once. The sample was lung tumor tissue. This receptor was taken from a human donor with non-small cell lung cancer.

CDR3 residues: CASSFLTTGELFF. CDR3 coding DNA: TGTGCCAGCAGCTTTTTAACCACCGGGGAGCTGTTTTTT. The genes are TRBV5-4 and TRBJ2-2; D remains ambiguous. V was trimmed by 2 bases and J by 4 bases, leaving 6 bases between them. The CDR3 runs to 13 residues. Per the germline V gene, CDR1 is SGHNT and CDR2 is YYREEE (reference sequence).